The rows below give T cell receptor beta chains drawn from one sample of a study of blood T cell repertoires in COVID-19. This table comes from immunoSEQ multiplex PCR, and its TCRdb copy is limited to in-frame clones, with some not included. The table includes about 200,000 clones, approximately 85% detected once. Sequencing was done on a sample of PBMCs or T cells enriched from blood (not recorded which). Source of these receptors: a man aged 40-49 years with acute COVID-19. CDR3s include the opening cysteine and the closing phenylalanine or tryptophan. The D gene is left open where the match is weak. Size values are once, few and many counts, or a class for expanded clones, and some rows have none.

d_call	v_call	clone_size	j_call	cdr3_length	cdr3_nt	cdr3_aa
TRBD2	TRBV5-1	.	TRBJ2-5	14	TGCGCCAGCAGCTTAACTAGCGGACAAGAGACCCAGTACTTC	CASSLTSGQETQYF
.	TRBV7-9	.	TRBJ1-4	15	TGTGCCAGCAGCTCGGAAGGGAAACTAGGCGAAAAACTGTTTTTT	CASSSEGKLGEKLFF
.	TRBV6-1	.	TRBJ2-7	13	TGTGCCAGCAGTGAACGGGGGTCCTACGAGCAGTACTTC	CASSERGSYEQYF
TRBD2	TRBV10-2	.	TRBJ2-5	13	TGCGCCAGCATTCGCGGGAGAAGCGAGACCCAGTACTTC	CASIRGRSETQYF
.	TRBV27	.	TRBJ2-3	15	TGTGCCAGCAGTTCCCTCATGCGGGGCACAGATACGCAGTATTTT	CASSSLMRGTDTQYF
TRBD1	TRBV29-1	.	TRBJ2-7	12	TGCAGCTACTCAACAGGGGCCTACGAGCAGTACTTC	CSYSTGAYEQYF
TRBD1	TRBV27	.	TRBJ2-3	14	TGTGCCAGCAGCCGGGACAGGGCGGCAGATACGCAGTATTTT	CASSRDRAADTQYF
TRBD2	TRBV6-4	few	TRBJ2-2	14	TGTGCCAAGTCACTAGCGGGAAAAACCGGGGAGCTGTTTTTT	CAKSLAGKTGELFF
.	TRBV7-9	.	TRBJ2-1	14	TGTGCCAGCAGCACCCTAACACTAGTAAGTGAGCAGTTCTTC	CASSTLTLVSEQFF
.	TRBV28	.	TRBJ2-7	11	TGTGCCAGCTCCCGCTCCTACGAGCAGTACTTC	CASSRSYEQYF
.	TRBV29-1	.	TRBJ2-2	13	TGCAGCGGGGGAGGACAGTACACCGGGGAGCTGTTTTTT	CSGGGQYTGELFF
TRBD1	TRBV6-4	.	TRBJ1-1	14	TGTGCCAGCAGCTACGAGACAGGGAGCACTGAAGCTTTCTTT	CASSYETGSTEAFF
TRBD1	TRBV11-2	.	TRBJ2-1	15	TGTGCCAGCAGCTTAGCCGGGACAGGCTACAATGAGCAGTTCTTC	CASSLAGTGYNEQFF
.	TRBV2	.	TRBJ1-5	14	TGTGCCAGCAGTGACAGGGTGGGGAATCAGCCCCAGCATTTT	CASSDRVGNQPQHF
TRBD2	TRBV5-6	.	TRBJ2-1	16	TGTGCCAGCAGCCCCGCCCGTCTGGCGGGAGCATGGGAGCAGTTCTTC	CASSPARLAGAWEQFF
.	TRBV19	.	TRBJ2-1	15	TGTGCCAGTAGTATTTATCACAGCTCCTACAATGAGCAGTTCTTC	CASSIYHSSYNEQFF
.	TRBV5-1	.	TRBJ2-5	13	TGCGCCAGCAGCACCTCAGGGTCGGAGACCCAGTACTTC	CASSTSGSETQYF
TRBD1	TRBV7-2	.	TRBJ2-3	14	TGTGCCAGCAGCTCTGGGACAGTCAGGGATACGCAGTATTTT	CASSSGTVRDTQYF
.	TRBV10-2	once	TRBJ2-7	11	TGCGCCAGCAGAGCGGCCGGGGAGCAGTACTTC	CASRAAGEQYF
TRBD2	TRBV24-1	.	TRBJ2-3	18	TGTGCCACCAGTGATTCTCGACCGAGCGGGAGGGCCCTTCATACGCAGTATTTT	CATSDSRPSGRALHTQYF
.	TRBV6-5	.	TRBJ1-3	13	TGTGCCAGCAGGTCGGACATCCTAAACACCATATATTTT	CASRSDILNTIYF
.	TRBV2	few	TRBJ1-5	15	TGTGCCAGCAGTTTGAGCCTGGGGGCATTTCAGCCCCAGCATTTT	CASSLSLGAFQPQHF
TRBD2	TRBV3-1/TRBV3-2	once	TRBJ2-1	18	TGTGCCAGCAGCCGAAGTCTACTAGCGGGAGGGTACTACAATGAGCAGTTCTTC	CASSRSLLAGGYYNEQFF
.	TRBV6-1	.	TRBJ1-6	16	TGTGCCAGCAGTGAAAGGGGAAGAAAGACAAATTCACCCCTCCACTTT	CASSERGRKTNSPLHF
TRBD2	TRBV7-2	.	TRBJ2-2	14	TGTGCCAGCAGCTTAAGGCTAGCGGGAGGGGAGCTGTTTTTT	CASSLRLAGGELFF
.	TRBV28	.	TRBJ1-2	13	TGTGCCAGCAGTTTAGGCCAGAACTATGGCTACACCTTC	CASSLGQNYGYTF
.	TRBV24-1	.	TRBJ2-3	12	TGTGCCACCAGGGACAGTCCAGATACGCAGTATTTT	CATRDSPDTQYF
.	TRBV27	.	TRBJ2-1	16	TGTGCCAGCAGTTCAGGACTATTAAACTCTTACAATGAGCAGTTCTTC	CASSSGLLNSYNEQFF
TRBD2	TRBV7-6	.	TRBJ2-7	15	TGTGCCAGCAGCACGGGACTAGCGCACTCCTACGAGCAGTACTTC	CASSTGLAHSYEQYF